The rows below give T cell receptor beta chains drawn from one sample of a study of shared clonotypes between healthy human individuals. TCRdb's table, derived via immunoSEQ multiplex PCR, lists solely in-frame clones and lacks some. The sample has roughly 1,600,000 clones, approximately 98.5% seen once. Sequenced input: naive CD4+ T cells sorted from blood. The receptors stem from a man younger than 40 in good health. The CDR3 runs from the conserved cysteine through the conserved F or W. D genes are given only for firm matches. Clone size appears in some rows only: once, few, many, or a class for an expanded clone.

v_gene,d_gene,abundance,j_gene,CDR3aa,CDR3nt
TRBV6-1,NA,NA,TRBJ2-3,CASSVAAGRGTDTQYF,TGTGCCAGCAGTGTCGCCGCGGGTCGGGGTACAGATACGCAGTATTTT
TRBV5-1,NA,NA,TRBJ2-5,CASSSSGSQETQYF,TGCGCCAGCAGCTCTTCGGGTAGCCAAGAGACCCAGTACTTC
TRBV29-1,TRBD2,NA,TRBJ2-5,CSVPGLAGVLAETQYF,TGCAGCGTTCCGGGACTAGCGGGAGTTTTAGCAGAGACCCAGTACTTC
TRBV18,NA,NA,TRBJ2-3,CASSPLGDTQYF,TGTGCCAGCTCACCCCTCGGAGATACGCAGTATTTT
TRBV30,NA,NA,TRBJ1-3,CAWSVTSRQSGNTIYF,TGTGCCTGGAGTGTAACCAGCCGACAGTCTGGAAACACCATATATTTT
TRBV10-3,NA,NA,TRBJ1-1,CAISEVTGEAFF,TGTGCCATCAGTGAGGTGACAGGTGAAGCTTTCTTT
TRBV15,TRBD1,NA,TRBJ2-7,CATSRDQEGTGQYF,TGTGCCACCAGCAGAGATCAGGAGGGGACAGGGCAGTACTTC
TRBV7-8,NA,NA,TRBJ1-2,CASSPEFLRGVYTF,TGTGCCAGCAGCCCAGAATTCCTTCGGGGTGTCTACACCTTC
TRBV6-6,NA,once,TRBJ2-5,CASSYPDGVGETQYF,TGTGCCAGCAGTTACCCCGACGGGGTCGGGGAGACCCAGTACTTC
TRBV15,NA,once,TRBJ2-3,CATQQGRTVTDTQYF,TGTGCCACGCAGCAGGGCAGGACCGTGACAGATACGCAGTATTTT
TRBV5-6,TRBD2,NA,TRBJ2-2,CASSLRTSGIDTGELFF,TGTGCCAGCAGCTTAAGGACTAGCGGGATTGACACCGGGGAGCTGTTTTTT
TRBV6-6,TRBD1,NA,TRBJ1-2,CASREAGQGAGGYTF,TGTGCCAGCAGAGAGGCAGGACAGGGGGCGGGTGGCTACACCTTC
TRBV10-3,TRBD2,NA,TRBJ2-3,CAISAGGPDTQYF,TGTGCCATCTCGGCGGGAGGGCCAGATACGCAGTATTTT
TRBV6-1,NA,once,TRBJ1-1,CASSEGWGQGGTEAFF,TGTGCCAGCAGTGAAGGTTGGGGACAAGGGGGCACTGAAGCTTTCTTT
TRBV7-9,NA,NA,TRBJ1-3,CASSFTEPPISGNTIYF,TGTGCCAGCAGCTTCACGGAGCCCCCGATCTCTGGAAACACCATATATTTT
TRBV5-1,NA,NA,TRBJ1-1,CASSLGTKGMNTEAFF,TGCGCCAGCAGCTTGGGGACGAAGGGGATGAACACTGAAGCTTTCTTT
TRBV5-1,NA,NA,TRBJ2-5,CASSGRVGETQYF,TGCGCCAGCAGCGGCAGGGTGGGGGAGACCCAGTACTTC
TRBV7-9,TRBD2,NA,TRBJ2-5,CASSPLAGAEETQYF,TGTGCCAGCAGCCCACTAGCGGGAGCGGAAGAGACCCAGTACTTC
TRBV18,TRBD2,NA,TRBJ2-7,CASSLPGRAGYEQYF,TGTGCCAGTTCTCTCCCCGGGAGGGCGGGGTACGAGCAGTACTTC
TRBV5-4,NA,NA,TRBJ1-2,CASSLVGAGYTF,TGTGCCAGCAGCTTGGTAGGGGCCGGCTACACCTTC
TRBV5-1,NA,NA,TRBJ1-3,CASSFGGFSGNTIYF,TGCGCCAGCAGCTTTGGAGGCTTCTCTGGAAACACCATATATTTT
TRBV11-2,NA,NA,TRBJ2-7,CASSLSVSPRDNYEQYF,TGTGCCAGCAGCTTAAGCGTCTCCCCACGGGACAACTACGAGCAGTACTTC
TRBV2,TRBD1,NA,TRBJ2-7,CASSEETGRDEQYF,TGTGCCAGCAGTGAGGAGACAGGGCGCGACGAGCAGTACTTC
TRBV7-8,NA,NA,TRBJ2-5,CASSPGQGRGGTQYF,TGTGCCAGCAGCCCCGGGCAGGGGCGGGGCGGGACCCAGTACTTC
TRBV28,TRBD2,NA,TRBJ2-7,CASSLDSRLAGDEQYF,TGTGCCAGCAGTTTGGACTCCAGACTAGCGGGAGACGAGCAGTACTTC
TRBV15,NA,NA,TRBJ2-3,CATSRGGRTDTQYF,TGTGCCACCAGCAGAGGGGGTAGGACAGATACGCAGTATTTT
TRBV5-1,NA,NA,TRBJ2-5,CASSLGLTGQETQYF,TGCGCCAGCAGCTTGGGCTTGACGGGGCAAGAGACCCAGTACTTC
TRBV6-5,NA,NA,TRBJ1-5,CASRGDRDSNQPQHF,TGTGCCAGCAGGGGCGACAGAGATAGCAATCAGCCCCAGCATTTT
TRBV14,NA,NA,TRBJ2-1,CASSHLGAGTVGEQFF,TGTGCCAGCAGCCACTTAGGGGCAGGCACCGTCGGTGAGCAGTTCTTC
TRBV18,TRBD1,once,TRBJ1-5,CASSPGTGGKGQPQHF,TGTGCCAGCTCACCTGGGACAGGGGGTAAAGGACAGCCCCAGCATTTT
TRBV7-8,NA,NA,TRBJ2-1,CASSLVPRDNEQFF,TGTGCCAGCAGCTTAGTCCCCCGAGACAATGAGCAGTTCTTC
TRBV6-4,NA,NA,TRBJ2-1,CASSDSPFLRGRYNEQFF,TGTGCCAGCAGTGACTCTCCTTTCCTTAGGGGGAGGTACAATGAGCAGTTCTTC
TRBV7-9,NA,NA,TRBJ2-2,CASKGLPPGELFF,TGTGCCAGCAAGGGACTGCCCCCCGGGGAGCTGTTTTTT
TRBV5-1,NA,NA,TRBJ2-7,CASSPLAVSYEQYF,TGCGCCAGCAGTCCCCTCGCAGTCTCCTACGAGCAGTACTTC
TRBV28,NA,once,TRBJ1-5,CASSPGGRGSNQPQHF,TGTGCCAGCAGCCCCGGAGGGAGGGGCTCCAATCAGCCCCAGCATTTT
TRBV18,NA,NA,TRBJ2-1,CASSLMDSYSYNEQFF,TGTGCCAGCTCACTAATGGACAGTTACTCCTACAATGAGCAGTTCTTC
TRBV19,NA,NA,TRBJ1-2,CAIPPIHGYTF,TGTGCCATCCCCCCCATTCATGGCTACACCTTC
TRBV19,NA,NA,TRBJ1-4,CASSTSATREGKLFF,TGTGCCAGTAGTACCTCGGCCACCCGGGAGGGAAAACTGTTTTTT
TRBV11-2,TRBD2,NA,TRBJ2-7,CASSLGEGLADPYEQYF,TGTGCCAGCAGCTTAGGAGAGGGACTAGCGGATCCCTACGAGCAGTACTTC
TRBV6-1,NA,once,TRBJ2-7,CASRVGTPHEQYF,TGTGCCAGCAGAGTCGGTACACCTCACGAGCAGTACTTC
TRBV2,TRBD2,NA,TRBJ2-2,CASSEWVTSGPNTGELFF,TGTGCCAGCAGTGAATGGGTGACTAGCGGGCCGAACACCGGGGAGCTGTTTTTT
TRBV18,NA,NA,TRBJ1-1,CASSPELSLAFF,TGTGCCAGCTCACCCGAACTCAGTTTGGCTTTCTTT
TRBV28,NA,NA,TRBJ1-2,CASSLGGANYGYTF,TGTGCCAGCAGCCTGGGAGGGGCTAACTATGGCTACACCTTC